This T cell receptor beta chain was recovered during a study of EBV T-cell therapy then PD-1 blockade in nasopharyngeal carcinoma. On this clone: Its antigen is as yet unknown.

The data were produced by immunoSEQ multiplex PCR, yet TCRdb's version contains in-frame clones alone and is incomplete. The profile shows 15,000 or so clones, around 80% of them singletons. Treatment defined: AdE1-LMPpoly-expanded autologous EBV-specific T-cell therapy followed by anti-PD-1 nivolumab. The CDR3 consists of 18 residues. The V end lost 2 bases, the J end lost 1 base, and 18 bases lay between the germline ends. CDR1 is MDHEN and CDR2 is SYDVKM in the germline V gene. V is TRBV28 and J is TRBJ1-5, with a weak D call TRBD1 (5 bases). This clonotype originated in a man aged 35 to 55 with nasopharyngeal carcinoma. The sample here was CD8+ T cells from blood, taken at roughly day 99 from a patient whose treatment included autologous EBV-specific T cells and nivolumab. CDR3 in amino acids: CASSLRSWQGGSNQPQHF. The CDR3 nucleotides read TGTGCCAGCAGTTTAAGGTCATGGCAGGGTGGAAGCAATCAGCCCCAGCATTTT.